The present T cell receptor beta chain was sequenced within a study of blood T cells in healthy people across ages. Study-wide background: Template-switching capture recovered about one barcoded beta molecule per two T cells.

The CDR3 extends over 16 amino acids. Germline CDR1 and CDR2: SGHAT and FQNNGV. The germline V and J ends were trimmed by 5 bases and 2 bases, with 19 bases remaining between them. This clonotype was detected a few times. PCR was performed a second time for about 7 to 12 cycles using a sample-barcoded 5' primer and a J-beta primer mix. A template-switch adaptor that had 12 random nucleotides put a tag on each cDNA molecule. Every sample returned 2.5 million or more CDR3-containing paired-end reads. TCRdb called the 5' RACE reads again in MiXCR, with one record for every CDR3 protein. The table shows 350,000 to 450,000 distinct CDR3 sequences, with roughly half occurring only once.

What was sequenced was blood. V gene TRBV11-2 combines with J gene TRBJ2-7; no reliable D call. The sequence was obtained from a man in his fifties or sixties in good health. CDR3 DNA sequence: TGTGCCAGCAGCCCCATTAGCCGGAAAGGGCCCTACGAGCAGTACTTC. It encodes CASSPISRKGPYEQYF. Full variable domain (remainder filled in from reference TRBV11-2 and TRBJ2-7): EAGVAQSPRYKIIEKRQSVAFWCNPISGHATLYWYQQILGQGPKLLIQFQNNGVVDDSQLPKDRFSAERLKGVDSTLKIQPAKLEDSAVYLCASSPISRKGPYEQYFGPGTRLTVT.